In its sample, the clone carrying this TCR delta chain is large. The same CDR3 can be traced to other DNA sequences in this sample. TCRdb called clones anew from the RT-PCR reads with CATT. The repertoire consists of fewer than 3,000 delta-chain clones, with approximately 4.5% occurring once and the leading ten covering about 14%. These data originate in a study of gamma-delta T cells after stem cell transplantation. CDR3 length: 15 residues. V lost 0 bases and J lost 6, with 16 bases in between. Germline V gives CDR1 GEAIGNYY, CDR2 EKD. The rearrangement joins TRDV2 to TRDJ1; tentative D call: TRDD3 (5 bases). The sequencing input was gamma-delta T cells. The origin of this receptor is a human donor. It is not recorded whose cells these are; they may come from a transplant donor. The CDR3 DNA is TGTGCCTGTGACACCGTCGGGGAAGAAGGAAATAAACTCATCTTT. Protein: CACDTVGEEGNKLIF.